A selection of T cell receptor beta chains follows, all from one sample in a study of cytomegalovirus exposure and HLA in healthy donors. Produced via immunoSEQ multiplex PCR; TCRdb's table is partial and in-frame only. The top ten clones hold around 6.3% of a sample with approximately 200,000 clones, roughly four fifths of them seen once. The specimen sequenced was PBMCs. Every receptor here comes from a woman aged 45 to 65 in good health and CMV-seropositive. Each CDR3 is given with its conserved first and last residue. The D gene is left open where the match is weak. Size tells how often a clone was seen (once, few, many) or the class of an expanded clone, and some rows leave it out.

v_call	clone_size	d_call	j_call	cdr3_aa	cdr3_nt
TRBV11-3	NA	TRBD1	TRBJ1-3	CASSPGQGSGNTIYF	TGTGCCAGCAGCCCCGGACAGGGGAGCGGAAACACCATATATTTT
TRBV29-1	NA	NA	TRBJ2-3	CSVPYPSSPRGDTQYF	TGCAGCGTTCCTTATCCCTCTAGTCCACGGGGAGATACGCAGTATTTT
TRBV7-3	few	NA	TRBJ2-7	CASSPEAGPYEQYF	TGTGCCAGCAGCCCAGAGGCGGGTCCTTACGAGCAGTACTTC
TRBV5-1	NA	TRBD1	TRBJ1-3	CASSTGTGYGNTIYF	TGCGCCAGCAGCACCGGGACAGGGTACGGAAACACCATATATTTT
TRBV7-8	NA	NA	TRBJ1-3	CASSLRQVLSGNTIYF	TGTGCCAGCAGCTTACGACAGGTTCTCTCTGGAAACACCATATATTTT
TRBV5-1	NA	NA	TRBJ2-7	CASSLGEAGYEQYF	TGCGCCAGCAGCTTGGGGGAGGCCGGCTACGAGCAGTACTTC
TRBV6-5	NA	TRBD2	TRBJ2-1	CATQTSGGANEQFF	TGTGCCACCCAGACTAGCGGGGGGGCAAATGAGCAGTTCTTC
TRBV5-1	NA	NA	TRBJ2-3	CASSTGERTDTQYF	TGCGCCAGCAGCACAGGAGAACGAACAGATACGCAGTATTTT
TRBV6-1	NA	TRBD1	TRBJ2-5	CASSGYGTGSQETQYF	TGTGCCAGCAGTGGGTATGGGACAGGGTCCCAAGAGACCCAGTACTTC
TRBV7-8	NA	TRBD1	TRBJ2-2	CASSVTGVGELFF	TGTGCCAGCAGCGTAACAGGGGTCGGGGAGCTGTTTTTT
TRBV10-3	NA	TRBD1	TRBJ1-1	CAIGTAANTEAFF	TGTGCCATCGGGACAGCGGCGAACACTGAAGCTTTCTTT
TRBV7-2	NA	NA	TRBJ2-3	CASSLAGGGPDTQYF	TGTGCCAGCAGCTTAGCAGGCGGGGGCCCAGATACGCAGTATTTT
TRBV2	NA	NA	TRBJ2-2	CASMTGHSSTGELFF	TGTGCCAGCATGACGGGACATTCTAGCACCGGGGAGCTGTTTTTT
TRBV27	NA	NA	TRBJ2-7	CASRLRGAPFYEQYF	TGTGCCAGCAGGTTACGGGGGGCCCCCTTCTACGAGCAGTACTTC
TRBV18	NA	NA	TRBJ2-5	CASSPNLDQETQYF	TGTGCCAGCTCACCAAATCTAGATCAAGAGACCCAGTACTTC
TRBV5-6	NA	TRBD2	TRBJ2-7	CASSLLPPGGSYEQYF	TGTGCCAGCAGCTTGTTACCCCCGGGAGGCTCATACGAGCAGTACTTC
TRBV28	few	NA	TRBJ1-2	CASSLAGYGEEGYTF	TGTGCCAGCAGTTTAGCAGGGTATGGGGAGGAAGGCTACACCTTC
TRBV10-3	once	TRBD1	TRBJ2-4	CATRDRLDIQYF	TGTGCCACCCGGGACAGATTGGACATTCAGTACTTC
TRBV18	NA	NA	TRBJ1-2	CASSPFESNTNYGYTF	TGTGCCAGCTCACCCTTCGAATCAAACACTAACTATGGCTACACCTTC
TRBV6-6	NA	NA	TRBJ2-5	CASSRVGEETQYF	TGTGCCAGCAGCCGAGTAGGGGAAGAGACCCAGTACTTC
TRBV5-6	few	NA	TRBJ1-3	CASSSKRDTGNTIYF	TGTGCCAGCAGCTCGAAACGGGACACTGGAAACACCATATATTTT
TRBV28	NA	TRBD2	TRBJ2-1	CASSFTGGPENEQFF	TGTGCCAGCAGTTTCACGGGAGGGCCTGAAAATGAGCAGTTCTTC
TRBV4-2	NA	NA	TRBJ1-1	CASSQDPAGLQGTEAFF	TGTGCCAGCAGCCAAGATCCGGCAGGCTTACAAGGCACTGAAGCTTTCTTT
TRBV19	NA	TRBD2	TRBJ2-3	CASSIWSGRVDTQYF	TGTGCCAGTAGTATTTGGTCGGGGAGGGTAGATACGCAGTATTTT
TRBV5-1	NA	TRBD1	TRBJ2-5	CASSLRGLRETQYF	TGCGCCAGCAGCCTCAGGGGGCTGAGGGAGACCCAGTACTTC
TRBV7-2	NA	TRBD2	TRBJ2-5	CASSLRAGEETQYF	TGTGCCAGCAGCTTACGAGCGGGGGAAGAGACCCAGTACTTC
TRBV5-8	few	TRBD1	TRBJ1-2	CASSFSGQGSSYGYTF	TGTGCCAGCAGCTTTTCGGGACAGGGAAGTAGCTATGGCTACACCTTC
TRBV4-1	NA	NA	TRBJ1-1	CASSQDGLNTEAFF	TGCGCCAGCAGCCAAGATGGGCTGAACACTGAAGCTTTCTTT
TRBV7-2	few	TRBD1	TRBJ2-7	CASRGDRDEQYF	TGTGCCAGCAGGGGAGACAGGGACGAGCAGTACTTC
TRBV28	few	NA	TRBJ1-5	CASSKTGRRYSNQPQHF	TGTGCCAGCAGCAAAACAGGGCGACGTTATAGCAATCAGCCCCAGCATTTT
TRBV5-7	NA	NA	TRBJ1-2	CASSYDFGYTF	TGTGCCAGCAGCTACGACTTCGGCTACACCTTC
TRBV1	NA	NA	TRBJ2-7	CTSSQLLAGAPHEQYF	TGCACCAGCAGCCAACTTCTAGCGGGGGCCCCCCACGAGCAGTACTTC
TRBV18	NA	NA	TRBJ2-6	CASSPLAVASGANVLTF	TGTGCCAGCTCACCCCTGGCAGTGGCCTCTGGGGCCAACGTCCTGACTTTC
TRBV21-1	NA	NA	TRBJ1-4	CASSKGEGGEANEKLFF	TGTGCCAGCAGCAAAGGGGAGGGGGGTGAAGCTAATGAAAAACTGTTTTTT
TRBV28	NA	TRBD1	TRBJ1-2	CASSYGQGAPNYGYTF	TGTGCCAGCAGTTACGGGCAGGGGGCACCGAACTATGGCTACACCTTC
TRBV11-2	NA	NA	TRBJ2-3	CASSLVSRNTDTQYF	TGTGCCAGCAGCTTAGTTTCGCGGAACACAGATACGCAGTATTTT
TRBV4-2	NA	NA	TRBJ2-2	CASSQDKGGTPNTGELFF	TGTGCCAGCAGCCAAGATAAAGGTGGGACACCGAACACCGGGGAGCTGTTTTTT
TRBV29-1	NA	NA	TRBJ2-1	CSVEDSREHEQFF	TGCAGCGTTGAAGATTCGCGGGAACATGAGCAGTTCTTC
TRBV2	NA	TRBD2	TRBJ2-7	CASSAASGRHYEQYF	TGTGCCAGCAGTGCCGCTAGCGGGAGACACTACGAGCAGTACTTC
TRBV2	NA	TRBD1	TRBJ1-3	CASGRDRGYSGNTIYF	TGTGCCAGCGGCCGGGACAGGGGATACTCTGGAAACACCATATATTTT
TRBV19	NA	TRBD2	TRBJ2-1	CASSIDAPGLAGGNEQFF	TGTGCCAGTAGTATAGATGCCCCCGGGCTAGCGGGAGGGAATGAGCAGTTCTTC
TRBV15	NA	NA	TRBJ2-3	CATSRGSSTDTQYF	TGTGCCACCAGTCGAGGGTCTAGCACAGATACGCAGTATTTT
TRBV7-9	NA	TRBD2	TRBJ2-2	CASSLERGGTGELFF	TGTGCCAGCAGCTTGGAGCGGGGGGGCACCGGGGAGCTGTTTTTT
TRBV7-9	NA	TRBD2	TRBJ2-5	CASSPASGSETQYF	TGTGCCAGCAGTCCCGCCAGCGGGAGTGAGACCCAGTACTTC
TRBV6-5	once	TRBD1	TRBJ2-5	CASSVLQGVWETQYF	TGTGCCAGCAGTGTCTTACAGGGGGTATGGGAGACCCAGTACTTC
TRBV7-9	NA	NA	TRBJ1-5	CASSSLGGQPQHF	TGTGCCAGCAGCTCCTTAGGCGGGCAGCCCCAGCATTTT
TRBV7-9	NA	NA	TRBJ2-7	CASSLALSQQYF	TGTGCCAGCAGCTTAGCGCTAAGCCAGCAGTACTTC
TRBV4-2	NA	NA	TRBJ2-3	CASSQRIGTDTQYF	TGTGCCAGCAGCCAGAGGATTGGCACAGATACGCAGTATTTT
TRBV10-1	few	TRBD2	TRBJ2-5	CASSSSGMGETQYF	TGCGCCAGCAGTTCCAGCGGGATGGGGGAGACCCAGTACTTC
TRBV5-6	NA	NA	TRBJ1-5	CASSLGGDQPQHF	TGTGCCAGCAGCTTGGGGGGGGATCAGCCCCAGCATTTT
TRBV9	NA	NA	TRBJ2-6	CASSGLGGTGANGLTF	TGTGCCAGCAGCGGACTCGGGGGTACCGGGGCCAACGGCCTGACTTTC
TRBV28	NA	NA	TRBJ2-5	CASSPPNRDQETQYF	TGTGCCAGCAGCCCCCCCAACAGGGACCAAGAGACCCAGTACTTC
TRBV7-9	NA	NA	TRBJ2-5	CASSSTGHQETQYF	TGTGCCAGCAGCTCGACAGGACACCAAGAGACCCAGTACTTC
TRBV4-1	few	NA	TRBJ1-1	CASSQPTQRTEAFF	TGCGCCAGCAGCCAACCGACTCAGAGGACTGAAGCTTTCTTT
TRBV11-2	NA	TRBD2	TRBJ2-1	CASSLGTSGGHEQFF	TGTGCCAGCAGCTTAGGTACTAGCGGGGGCCATGAGCAGTTCTTC
TRBV12-5	NA	TRBD2	TRBJ2-1	CASGLTTPWREVYNEQFF	TGTGCTAGTGGTTTGACCACGCCCTGGCGGGAGGTCTACAATGAGCAGTTCTTC
TRBV6-1	NA	NA	TRBJ2-1	CASSDRGYNEQFF	TGTGCCAGCAGTGACAGGGGATACAATGAGCAGTTCTTC
TRBV5-1	NA	TRBD1	TRBJ1-1	CASSSRTGGPMNTEAFF	TGCGCCAGCAGTTCAAGGACAGGAGGGCCCATGAACACTGAAGCTTTCTTT
TRBV10-2	NA	TRBD2	TRBJ2-3	CASRGTRLAGVTDTQYF	TGCGCCAGCAGAGGCACCCGACTAGCGGGTGTCACAGATACGCAGTATTTT
TRBV7-6	few	NA	TRBJ2-7	CASSLSSYEQYF	TGTGCCAGCAGCTTGAGCTCCTACGAGCAGTACTTC